This T cell receptor beta chain was obtained from a study of blood T cell repertoires in COVID-19. Clinical history reported by participants formed the basis on which cohorts were assigned. Each exposed participant met a COVID-19 case in the 2 weeks preceding study entry. Germline CDR1 and CDR2: SEHNR and FQNEAQ (reference sequence). The V end was cut by 4 bases, the J end by 3 bases, with 12 bases between. The CDR3 totals 14 residues. Here immunoSEQ multiplex PCR was the method, and the copy in TCRdb shows in-frame clones only, minus some. The top ten clones hold about 5% of a sample with about 250,000 clones, approximately 80% of them seen once.

The sample comprised PBMCs or T cells enriched from blood (not recorded which). The J gene is TRBJ2-5, the V gene TRBV7-9; D perhaps matches TRBD2 (6 bases). The receptor was derived from a man aged 40-49 years who had been exposed to COVID-19. The CDR3 DNA follows: TGTGCCAGCAGCTCCGGGACTTACGAAGAGACCCAGTACTTC. It specifies CASSSGTYEETQYF.